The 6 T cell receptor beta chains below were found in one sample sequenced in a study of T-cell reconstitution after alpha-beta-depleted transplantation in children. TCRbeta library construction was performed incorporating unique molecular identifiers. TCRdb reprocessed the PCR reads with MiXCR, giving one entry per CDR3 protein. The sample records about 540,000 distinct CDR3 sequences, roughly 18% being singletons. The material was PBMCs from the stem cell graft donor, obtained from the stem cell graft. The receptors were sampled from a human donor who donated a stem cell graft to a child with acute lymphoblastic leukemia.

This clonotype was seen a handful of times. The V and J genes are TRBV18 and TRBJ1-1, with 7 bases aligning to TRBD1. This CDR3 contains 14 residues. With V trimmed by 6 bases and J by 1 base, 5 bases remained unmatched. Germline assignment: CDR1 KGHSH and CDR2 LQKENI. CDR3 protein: CASSDRTGNTEAFF. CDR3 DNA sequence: TGTGCCAGCTCGGATCGGACAGGGAACACTGAAGCTTTCTTT.

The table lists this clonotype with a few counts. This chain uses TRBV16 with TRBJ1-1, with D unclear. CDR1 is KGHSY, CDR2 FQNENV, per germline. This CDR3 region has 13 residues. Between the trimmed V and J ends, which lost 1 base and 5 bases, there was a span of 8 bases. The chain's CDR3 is CASSQWAWTEAFF. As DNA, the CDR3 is TGTGCCAGCAGCCAATGGGCGTGGACTGAAGCTTTCTTT.

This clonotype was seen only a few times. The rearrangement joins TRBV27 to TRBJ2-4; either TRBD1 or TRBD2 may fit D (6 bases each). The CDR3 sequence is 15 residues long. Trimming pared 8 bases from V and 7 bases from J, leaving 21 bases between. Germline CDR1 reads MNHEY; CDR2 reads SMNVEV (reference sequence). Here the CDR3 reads CASSARGASGNIQYF. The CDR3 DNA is TGTGCCAGCTCCGCGAGGGGGGCAAGTGGGAACATTCAGTACTTC.

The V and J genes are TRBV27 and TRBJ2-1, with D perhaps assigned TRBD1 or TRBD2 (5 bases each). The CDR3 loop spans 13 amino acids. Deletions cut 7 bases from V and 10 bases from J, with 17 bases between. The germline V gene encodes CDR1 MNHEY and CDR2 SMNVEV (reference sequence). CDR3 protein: CASTHLGVDEQFF. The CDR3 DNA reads TGTGCCAGCACCCACCTGGGGGTAGACGAGCAGTTCTTC.

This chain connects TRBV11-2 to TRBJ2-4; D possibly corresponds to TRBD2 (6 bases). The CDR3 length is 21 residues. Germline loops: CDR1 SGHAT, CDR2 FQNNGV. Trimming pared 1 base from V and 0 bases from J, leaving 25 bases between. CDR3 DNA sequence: TGTGCCAGCAGCTTAGGTGCGGGATCGGTTGGTGTGAAACTAGCCAAAAACATTCAGTACTTC. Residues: CASSLGAGSVGVKLAKNIQYF.

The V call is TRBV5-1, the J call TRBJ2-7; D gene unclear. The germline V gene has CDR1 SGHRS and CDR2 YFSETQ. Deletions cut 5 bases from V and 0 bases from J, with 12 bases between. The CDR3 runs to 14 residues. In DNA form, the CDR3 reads TGCGCCAGCAGACCCGACTCCCACTCCTACGAGCAGTACTTC. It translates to CASRPDSHSYEQYF.